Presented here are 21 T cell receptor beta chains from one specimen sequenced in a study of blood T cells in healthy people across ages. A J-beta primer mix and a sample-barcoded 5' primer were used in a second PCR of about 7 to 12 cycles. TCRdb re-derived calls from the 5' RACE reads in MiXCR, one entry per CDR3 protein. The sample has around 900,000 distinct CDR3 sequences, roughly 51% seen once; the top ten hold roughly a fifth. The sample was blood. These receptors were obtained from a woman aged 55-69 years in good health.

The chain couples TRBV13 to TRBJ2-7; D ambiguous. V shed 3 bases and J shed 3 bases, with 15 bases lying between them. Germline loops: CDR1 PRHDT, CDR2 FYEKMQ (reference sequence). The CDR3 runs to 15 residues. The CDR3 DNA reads TGTGCCAGCAGCTTTATCTCCGATCTGAACTACGAGCAGTACTTC. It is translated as CASSFISDLNYEQYF.

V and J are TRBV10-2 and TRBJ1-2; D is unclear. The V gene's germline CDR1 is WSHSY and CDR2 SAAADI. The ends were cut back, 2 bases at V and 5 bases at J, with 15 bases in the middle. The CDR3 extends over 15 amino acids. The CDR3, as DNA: TGCGCCAGCAGTGAGATTCCAAGTAGTCGGTATGGCTACACCTTC. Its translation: CASSEIPSSRYGYTF.

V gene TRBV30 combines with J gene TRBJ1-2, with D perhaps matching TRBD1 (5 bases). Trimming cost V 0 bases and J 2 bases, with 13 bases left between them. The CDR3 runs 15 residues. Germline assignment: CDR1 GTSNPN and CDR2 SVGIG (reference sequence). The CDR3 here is CAWSVLRQTNYGYTF. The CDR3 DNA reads TGTGCCTGGAGTGTACTGCGACAGACAAACTATGGCTACACCTTC.

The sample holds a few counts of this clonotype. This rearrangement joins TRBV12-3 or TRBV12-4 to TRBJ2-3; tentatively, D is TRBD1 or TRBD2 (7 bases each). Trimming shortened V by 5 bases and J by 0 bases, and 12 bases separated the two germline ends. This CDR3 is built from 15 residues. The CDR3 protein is CASSPGGASTDTQYF. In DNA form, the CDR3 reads TGTGCCAGCAGTCCAGGGGGGGCGAGCACAGATACGCAGTATTTT.

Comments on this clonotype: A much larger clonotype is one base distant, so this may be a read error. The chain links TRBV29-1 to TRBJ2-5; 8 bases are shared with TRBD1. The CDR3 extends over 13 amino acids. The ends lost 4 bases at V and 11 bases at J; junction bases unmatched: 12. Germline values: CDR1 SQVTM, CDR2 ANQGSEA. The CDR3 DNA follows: TGCAGCGTTGGCAGGGGGCAAAACAATGAGCAGTACTTC. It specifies CSVGRGQNNEQYF.

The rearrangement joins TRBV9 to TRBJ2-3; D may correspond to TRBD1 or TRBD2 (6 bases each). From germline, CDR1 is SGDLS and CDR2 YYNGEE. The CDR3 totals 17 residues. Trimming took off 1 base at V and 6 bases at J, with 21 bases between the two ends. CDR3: CASSVRGPDDFSDTQYF. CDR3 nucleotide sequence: TGTGCCAGCAGCGTACGGGGGCCCGATGATTTTTCCGATACGCAGTATTTT.

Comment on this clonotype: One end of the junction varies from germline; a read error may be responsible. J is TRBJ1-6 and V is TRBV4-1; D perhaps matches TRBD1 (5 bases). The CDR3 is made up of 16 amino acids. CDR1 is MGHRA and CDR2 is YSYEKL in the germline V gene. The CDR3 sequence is CASSQDQGVYNSPHHF. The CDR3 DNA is TGCGCCAGCAGCCAAGATCAGGGAGTCTATAATTCACCCCACCACTTT.

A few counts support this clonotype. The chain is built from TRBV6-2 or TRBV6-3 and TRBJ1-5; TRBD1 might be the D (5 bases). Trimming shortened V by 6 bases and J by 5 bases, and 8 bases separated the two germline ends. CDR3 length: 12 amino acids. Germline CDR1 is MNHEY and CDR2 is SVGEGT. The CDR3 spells CASRGEDQPQHF. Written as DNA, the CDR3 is TGTGCCAGCAGAGGGGAAGATCAGCCCCAGCATTTT.

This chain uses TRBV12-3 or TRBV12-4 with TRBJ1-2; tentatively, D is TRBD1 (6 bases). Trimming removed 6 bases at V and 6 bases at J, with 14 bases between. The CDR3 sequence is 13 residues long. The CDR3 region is CASRTRGLHGYTF. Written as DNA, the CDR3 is TGTGCCAGCAGAACCAGGGGCTTGCATGGCTACACCTTC.

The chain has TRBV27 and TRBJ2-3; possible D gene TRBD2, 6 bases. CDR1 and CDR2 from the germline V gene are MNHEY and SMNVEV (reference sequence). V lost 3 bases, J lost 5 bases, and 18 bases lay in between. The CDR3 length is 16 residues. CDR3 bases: TGTGCCAGCAGTTTCTCAGGAGGGCTGTCTGTAGATACGCAGTATTTT. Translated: CASSFSGGLSVDTQYF.

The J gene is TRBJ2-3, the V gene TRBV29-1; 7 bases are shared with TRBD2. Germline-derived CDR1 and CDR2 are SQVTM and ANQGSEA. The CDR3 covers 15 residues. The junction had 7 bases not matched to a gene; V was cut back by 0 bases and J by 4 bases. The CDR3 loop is CSVEDRDYMADTQYF. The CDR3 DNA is TGCAGCGTTGAAGACCGGGACTACATGGCAGATACGCAGTATTTT.

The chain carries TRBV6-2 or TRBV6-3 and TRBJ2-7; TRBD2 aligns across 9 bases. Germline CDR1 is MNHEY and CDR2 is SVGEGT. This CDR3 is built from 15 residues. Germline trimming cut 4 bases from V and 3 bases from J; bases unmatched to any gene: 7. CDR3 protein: CASSSISGRIYEQYF. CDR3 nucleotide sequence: TGTGCCAGCAGTTCCATTAGCGGGAGAATCTACGAGCAGTACTTC.

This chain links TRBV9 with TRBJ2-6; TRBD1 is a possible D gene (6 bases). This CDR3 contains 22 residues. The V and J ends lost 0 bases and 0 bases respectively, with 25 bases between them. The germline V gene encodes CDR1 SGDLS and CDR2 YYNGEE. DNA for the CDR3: TGTGCCAGCAGCGTAGAAGGAGGTCGACAGGCCATACCAGTCTCTGGGGCCAACGTCCTGACTTTC. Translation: CASSVEGGRQAIPVSGANVLTF.

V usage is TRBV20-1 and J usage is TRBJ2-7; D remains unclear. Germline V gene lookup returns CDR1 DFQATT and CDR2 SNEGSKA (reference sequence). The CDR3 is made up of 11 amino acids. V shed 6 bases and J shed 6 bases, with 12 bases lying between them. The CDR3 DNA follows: TGCAGTGCGCCTCTAGTCGTCGAGCAGTACTTC. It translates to CSAPLVVEQYF.

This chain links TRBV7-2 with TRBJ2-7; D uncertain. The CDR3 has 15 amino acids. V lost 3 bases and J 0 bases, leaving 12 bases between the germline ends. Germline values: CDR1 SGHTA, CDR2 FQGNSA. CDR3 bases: TGTGCCAGCAGCTTTACAAGGGATTCCTCCTACGAGCAGTACTTC. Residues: CASSFTRDSSYEQYF.

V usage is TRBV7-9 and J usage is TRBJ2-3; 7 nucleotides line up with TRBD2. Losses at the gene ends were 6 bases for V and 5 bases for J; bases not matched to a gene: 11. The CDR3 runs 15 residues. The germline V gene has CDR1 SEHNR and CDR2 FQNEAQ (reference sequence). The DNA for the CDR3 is TGTGCCAGCAGTTATTACGAGGGAGGGGTAGATACGCAGTATTTT. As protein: CASSYYEGGVDTQYF.

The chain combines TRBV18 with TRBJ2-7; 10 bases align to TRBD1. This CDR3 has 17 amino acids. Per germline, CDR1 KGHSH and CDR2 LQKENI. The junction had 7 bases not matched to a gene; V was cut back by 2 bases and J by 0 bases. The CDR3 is CASSPRRTGGFSYEQYF. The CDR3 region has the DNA TGTGCCAGCTCACCAAGGAGGACAGGGGGATTCTCCTACGAGCAGTACTTC.

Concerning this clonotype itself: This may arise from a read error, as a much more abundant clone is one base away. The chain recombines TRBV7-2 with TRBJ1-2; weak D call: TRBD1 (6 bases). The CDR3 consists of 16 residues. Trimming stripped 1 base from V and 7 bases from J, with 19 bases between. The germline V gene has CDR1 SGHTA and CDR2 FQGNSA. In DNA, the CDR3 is TGTGCCAGCAGCTTAGGGTACGGCAGGGGAGTATCTGGCTACACCTTC. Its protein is CASSLGYGRGVSGYTF.

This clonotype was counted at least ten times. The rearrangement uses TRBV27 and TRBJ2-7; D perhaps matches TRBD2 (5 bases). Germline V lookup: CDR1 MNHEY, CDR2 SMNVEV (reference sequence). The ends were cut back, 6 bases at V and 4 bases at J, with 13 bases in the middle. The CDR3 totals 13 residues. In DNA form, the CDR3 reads TGTGCCAGCAGCTTGGGCCGGGGATACGAGCAGTACTTC. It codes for CASSLGRGYEQYF.

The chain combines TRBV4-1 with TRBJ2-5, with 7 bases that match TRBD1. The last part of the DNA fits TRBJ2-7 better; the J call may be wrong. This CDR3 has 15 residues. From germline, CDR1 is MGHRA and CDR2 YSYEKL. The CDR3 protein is CASSQTRTGAYEQYF. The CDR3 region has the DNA TGCGCCAGCAGCCAAACCAGAACAGGGGCCTACGAGCAGTACTTC.

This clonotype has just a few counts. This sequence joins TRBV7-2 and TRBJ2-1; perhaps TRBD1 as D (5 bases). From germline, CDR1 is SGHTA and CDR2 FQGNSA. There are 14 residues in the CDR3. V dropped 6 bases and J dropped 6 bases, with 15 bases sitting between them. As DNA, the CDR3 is TGTGCCAGCAGTCTCCAGGGCCAGACCAATGAGCAGTTCTTC. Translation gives CASSLQGQTNEQFF.